This T cell receptor (beta chain) was captured by sequencing in a study of T cells in Graves' hyperthyroidism and ophthalmopathy. This clonotype was recorded many times. There are 16 residues in the CDR3. The V and J ends lost 6 bases and 5 bases, in that order; junction bases with no gene match: 11. CDR1 MDHEN and CDR2 SYDVKM come from the germline V gene. Amplification of TCR beta CDR3 regions was performed using RNA transcripts as template. TCR CDR3 underwent first-round RT-PCR with the HTBI primer set. TCRdb itself ran the multiplex PCR reads through MiXCR, one entry per CDR3 protein. The sample comprises approximately 560,000 distinct CDR3 sequences, about a sixth of which are singletons, and less than 9.5% rests with the top ten.

Sequenced sample: blood. The chain uses TRBV28 and TRBJ2-1; 9 nucleotides align to TRBD2. The clonotype originates from a woman in her twenties or thirties with Graves' hyperthyroidism. CDR3 coding DNA: TGTGCCAGCAGGCAAGGCGGCGGGAGGGTACACAATGAGCAGTTCTTC. Translated, it gives CASRQGGGRVHNEQFF.